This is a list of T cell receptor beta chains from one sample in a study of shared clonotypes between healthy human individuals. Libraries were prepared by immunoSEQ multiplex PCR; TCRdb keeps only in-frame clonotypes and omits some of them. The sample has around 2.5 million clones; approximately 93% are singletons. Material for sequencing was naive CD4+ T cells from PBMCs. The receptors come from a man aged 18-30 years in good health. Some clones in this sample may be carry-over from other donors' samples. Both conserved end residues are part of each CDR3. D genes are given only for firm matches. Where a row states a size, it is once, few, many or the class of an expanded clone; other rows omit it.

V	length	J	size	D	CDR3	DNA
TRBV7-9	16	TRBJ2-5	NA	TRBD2	CASSLGATSRSETQYF	TGTGCCAGCAGCTTAGGCGCGACTAGCAGGAGTGAGACCCAGTACTTC
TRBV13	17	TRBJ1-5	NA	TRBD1	CASSLGEVPRGSQPQHF	TGTGCCAGCAGCTTAGGCGAGGTACCCAGGGGGAGTCAGCCCCAGCATTTT
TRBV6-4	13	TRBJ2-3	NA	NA	CASSDSPTDTQYF	TGTGCCAGCAGTGACTCGCCCACAGATACGCAGTATTTT
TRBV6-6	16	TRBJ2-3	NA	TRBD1	CASRSGQGAGLDTQYF	TGTGCCAGCAGATCGGGACAGGGGGCGGGCCTAGATACGCAGTATTTT
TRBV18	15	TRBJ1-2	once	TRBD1	CASSPGTANPYGYTF	TGTGCCAGCTCACCTGGGACAGCTAATCCCTATGGCTACACCTTC
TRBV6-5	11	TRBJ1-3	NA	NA	CASSGGNTIYF	TGTGCCAGCTCGGGGGGAAACACCATATATTTT
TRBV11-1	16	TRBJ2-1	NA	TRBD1	CASSLGQGAGSDEQFF	TGTGCCAGCAGCCTGGGGCAGGGGGCCGGGAGTGATGAGCAGTTCTTC
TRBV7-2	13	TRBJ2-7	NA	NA	CASSLAGEYEQYF	TGTGCCAGCAGCTTAGCCGGTGAATACGAGCAGTACTTC
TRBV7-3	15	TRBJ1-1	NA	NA	CASSLNVLRGAEAFF	TGTGCCAGCAGCTTAAACGTGCTACGGGGCGCTGAAGCTTTCTTT
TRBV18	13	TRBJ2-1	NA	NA	CASSPPGSNEQFF	TGTGCCAGCTCACCTCCCGGCAGCAATGAGCAGTTCTTC
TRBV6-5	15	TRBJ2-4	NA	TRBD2	CASGGLATTKNIQYF	TGTGCCAGCGGGGGACTAGCGACCACCAAAAACATTCAGTACTTC
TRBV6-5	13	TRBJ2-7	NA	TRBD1	CASSKQGVHEQYF	TGTGCCAGCAGTAAACAGGGGGTGCACGAGCAGTACTTC
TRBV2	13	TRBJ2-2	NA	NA	CASSASGLGELFF	TGTGCCAGCAGTGCATCCGGACTCGGGGAGCTGTTTTTT
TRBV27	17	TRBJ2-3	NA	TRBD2	CASSPSGLAGGPRAQYF	TGTGCCAGCAGTCCCTCCGGACTAGCGGGAGGGCCTCGGGCGCAGTATTTT
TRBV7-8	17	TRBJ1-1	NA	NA	CASSPNPLGFVNTEAFF	TGTGCCAGCAGCCCCAACCCCCTTGGTTTTGTGAACACTGAAGCTTTCTTT
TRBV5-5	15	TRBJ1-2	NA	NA	CASSLAGGANYGYTF	TGTGCCAGCAGCTTGGCTGGGGGGGCAAACTATGGCTACACCTTC
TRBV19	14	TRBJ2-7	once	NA	CASSITGTYYEQYF	TGTGCCAGTAGTATAACAGGAACATACTACGAGCAGTACTTC
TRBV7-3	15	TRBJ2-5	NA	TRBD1	CASSSTYRGQETQYF	TGTGCCAGCAGCTCTACCTACAGGGGACAAGAGACCCAGTACTTC
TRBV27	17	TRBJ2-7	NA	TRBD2	CASSRGRLAGSSYEQYF	TGTGCCAGCAGCCGCGGGAGACTAGCGGGCTCGTCCTACGAGCAGTACTTC
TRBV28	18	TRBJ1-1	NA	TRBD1	CASSPPLPGTGANTEAFF	TGTGCCAGCAGTCCTCCCCTTCCCGGGACAGGGGCCAACACTGAAGCTTTCTTT
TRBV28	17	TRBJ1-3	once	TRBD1	CASRGLTGGSVGNTIYF	TGTGCCAGCAGGGGACTCACAGGGGGATCAGTTGGAAACACCATATATTTT
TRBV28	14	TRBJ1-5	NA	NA	CASSRTDSNQPQHF	TGTGCCAGCAGTCGGACGGATAGCAATCAGCCCCAGCATTTT
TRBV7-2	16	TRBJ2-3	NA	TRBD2	CASSPQLAGVTDTQYF	TGTGCCAGCAGCCCCCAACTAGCGGGAGTGACAGATACGCAGTATTTT
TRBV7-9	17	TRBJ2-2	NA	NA	CASSLAIGTLNTGELFF	TGTGCCAGCAGCTTAGCGATCGGGACTCTTAACACCGGGGAGCTGTTTTTT